The 8 T cell receptor beta chains below all came from one sample that was sequenced in a study of a mutant IDH1 vaccine in newly diagnosed glioma. These receptors have no known antigen. Clones were read by immunoSEQ multiplex PCR, and TCRdb kept only the in-frame ones, dropping some. The sample holds approximately 60,000 clones; approximately 84% are singletons and the top ten take roughly 4%. As for time point: week 23, last vaccination. Mutant IDH1 20-mer peptide, at 300 ug, made up each vaccine dose, with topical imiquimod. The material sequenced was PBMCs, taken from a glioma patient whose treatment included an IDH1 peptide vaccine. These receptors came from a young man with glioma.

The chain recombines TRBV28 with TRBJ2-7, with a possible D match to TRBD1 (5 bases). Trimming stripped 4 bases from V and 4 bases from J, with 8 bases between. This CDR3 contains 12 residues. The V gene's germline CDR1 is MDHEN and CDR2 SYDVKM. In DNA form, the CDR3 reads TGTGCCAGCAGTTCATACAGGTACGAGCAGTACTTC. Encoded protein: CASSSYRYEQYF. The full variable domain, rest sourced from reference TRBV28 and TRBJ2-7, is DVKVTQSSRYLVKRTGEKVFLECVQDMDHENMFWYRQDPGLGLRLIYFSYDVKMKEKGDIPEGYSVSREKKERFSLILESASTNQTSMYLCASSSYRYEQYFGPGTRLTVT.

V and J are TRBV7-9 and TRBJ2-1; no clear D gene. The V gene's germline CDR1 is SEHNR and CDR2 FQNEAQ (reference sequence). The CDR3 loop spans 14 amino acids. The DNA of the CDR3 is TGTGCATTTACATTACAGACCTCCTACAATGAGCAGTTCTTC. Protein product: CAFTLQTSYNEQFF.

This clone is a singleton in its sample. The chain joins TRBV7-8 to TRBJ1-2; D call uncertain. The V gene's germline CDR1 is SGHVS and CDR2 FQNEAQ. This CDR3 has 15 amino acids. Trimming left V 5 bases short and J 2 bases short, with 15 bases between. The chain's CDR3 is CASSPRRDFNYGYTF. CDR3 DNA sequence: TGTGCCAGCAGCCCCCGCCGGGATTTCAACTATGGCTACACCTTC.

This chain uses TRBV10-3 with TRBJ2-3, with D maybe TRBD2 (6 bases). Looked up from germline, CDR1 is ENHRY and CDR2 is SYGVKD. The CDR3 runs to 14 residues. Trimming stripped 2 bases from V and 2 bases from J, with 8 bases between. For the CDR3, the DNA is TGTGCCATCAGTGAGGGAGGGATCACAGATACGCAGTATTTT. It translates to CAISEGGITDTQYF.

In this sample, this clone turned up once. V and J are TRBV27 and TRBJ1-2, with 11 bases identical to TRBD1. Germline V gene data show CDR1 as MNHEY and CDR2 as SMNVEV (reference sequence). This CDR3 has 15 amino acids. With V trimmed by 8 bases and J by 1 base, 6 bases remained unmatched. Here the CDR3 DNA reads TGTGCCAGCCTCGGACAGGGGGCAGGTAACTATGGCTACACCTTC. Amino acids: CASLGQGAGNYGYTF.

This rearrangement joins TRBV13 to TRBJ2-1; TRBD2 matches at 7 bases. Per the germline V gene, CDR1 is PRHDT and CDR2 is FYEKMQ (reference sequence). This CDR3 is 16 amino acids long. V lost 0 bases and J lost 4; bases outside the gene matches: 6. The CDR3 coding sequence is TGTGCCAGCAGCTTAGGCGGGGGGTATCATTACAATGAGCAGTTCTTC. It specifies CASSLGGGYHYNEQFF. The full variable domain, in which reference TRBV13 and TRBJ2-1 provide the parts outside the CDR3, is AAGVIQSPRHLIKEKRETATLKCYPIPRHDTVYWYQQGPGQDPQFLISFYEKMQSDKGSIPDRFSAQQFSDYHSELNMSSLELGDSALYFCASSLGGGYHYNEQFFGPGTRLTVL.

The V and J genes are TRBV7-9 and TRBJ2-7; TRBD1 matches 8 bases. Germline CDR1 and CDR2: SEHNR and FQNEAQ (reference sequence). The CDR3 sequence is 14 residues long. J lost 1 base, V lost 5 bases, and 4 bases had no gene match. CDR3 coding DNA: TGTGCCAGCAGCCAAGGGACAGGTTCCTACGAGCAGTACTTC. Amino acids: CASSQGTGSYEQYF.

This clone was seen once. The chain uses TRBV19 and TRBJ1-6; D not certain. Trimming stripped 6 bases from V and 0 bases from J, with 9 bases between. CDR3 length: 15 residues. Per the germline V gene, CDR1 is LNHDA and CDR2 is SQIVND (reference sequence). CDR3 residues: CASSMKSSYNSPLHF. The DNA of the CDR3 is TGTGCCAGTAGCATGAAGAGCTCCTATAATTCACCCCTCCACTTT. Full variable domain (remainder filled in from reference TRBV19 and TRBJ1-6): DGGITQSPKYLFRKEGQNVTLSCEQNLNHDAMYWYRQDPGQGLRLIYYSQIVNDFQKGDIAEGYSVSREKKESFPLTVTSAQKNPTAFYLCASSMKSSYNSPLHFGNGTRLTVT.